Described below is a single T cell receptor (beta chain) sequence and its context. Its antigen is undetermined. The CDR3 consists of 16 residues. Germline CDR1 SGHVT, CDR2 SQSDAQ. Trimming removed 5 bases from V and 4 bases from J; junction bases left unmatched: 11. This sample was taken from a study of naive and memory T cell subsets. General observations from the study: Possibly reflecting memory cells re-expressing CD45RA, a few larger clonotypes occurred in naive repertoires, especially CD8.

The beta constant-region primer was an equimolar mix of two oligonucleotides covering TRBC1 and TRBC2. The ligated cDNA underwent four PCR rounds using SP2 and nested alpha and beta constant-region primers. One entry per CDR3 protein, called by TCRdb with MiXCR from the UMI-ligation and nested PCR reads. Of roughly 150,000 distinct CDR3 sequences listed, approximately 21% were seen once; the top ten hold around 0.63%. The specimen was naive CD8+ T cells from blood. The chain is built from TRBV7-4 and TRBJ1-2, with 9 positions matching TRBD1. The TCR sequence derives from a human donor in good health. The CDR3 here is CASSPLYRGQGYGYTF. Written as DNA, the CDR3 is TGTGCCAGCAGCCCCCTCTACAGGGGGCAGGGCTATGGCTACACCTTC.